Below are 7 T cell receptor beta chains sequenced from a single sample in a study of PD-L1 blockade in urothelial cancer (dated by TCRdb to the late 2010s). The sample's time point label is to be understood as: pretreatment peripheral blood. The library was produced with the immunoSEQ multiplex PCR assay. TCRdb's version of the immuneACCESS table is confined to in-frame rearrangements and falls short of the full clone set. An unresolved V gene accounts for under half of the shortfall where checked; the remainder is of unknown origin. The sample includes roughly 52,000 clones, with around four fifths observed a single time. Jointly, the top ten make up 1% to 1.5% of the sample. Specimen: PBMCs, collected around atezolizumab (anti-PD-L1) treatment. The receptors stem from a man in his fifties with urothelial cancer.

The DNA for the CDR3 is TGTGCCAGCAGCGTTAAGCCAGCGAGCTCCTATAATTCACCCCTCCACTTT. Encoded protein: CASSVKPASSYNSPLHF. V and J are TRBV9 and TRBJ1-6; D unresolved. From germline, CDR1 is SGDLS and CDR2 YYNGEE. V was shortened by 2 bases and J by 0 bases, with 12 bases between the two germline ends. The CDR3 is 17 amino acids.

The chain recombines TRBV7-6 with TRBJ2-1, with 14 bases aligning to TRBD2. V trimming: 5 bases; J trimming: 9 bases; junction bases outside the gene matches: 9. CDR1 SGHVS and CDR2 FNYEAQ come from the germline V gene. The CDR3 covers 16 residues. This CDR3 reads CASSGRLAGGQSEQFF. The CDR3 nucleotides are TGTGCCAGCAGCGGAAGACTAGCGGGAGGGCAGAGTGAGCAGTTCTTC.

The chain carries TRBV10-2 and TRBJ2-2; a possible D gene is TRBD1 (6 bases). This CDR3 is built from 16 residues. The germline CDR1 and CDR2 sequences are WSHSY and SAAADI. V was shortened by 5 bases and J by 1 base, with 14 bases between the two germline ends. The CDR3 DNA reads TGCGCCAGCAGTCAACTAGGGGGATTGAACACCGGGGAGCTGTTTTTT. Translation: CASSQLGGLNTGELFF.

The chain joins TRBV7-9 to TRBJ2-7; D possibly corresponds to TRBD1 (6 bases). V lost 2 bases and J lost 7, with 15 bases in between. The CDR3 is made up of 14 amino acids. Germline V gene sequence: CDR1 SEHNR, CDR2 FQNEAQ (reference sequence). In DNA, the CDR3 is TGTGCCAGCAGCTTAACCACAGGGATATGGGAGCAGTACTTC. Its translation is CASSLTTGIWEQYF.

J is TRBJ1-1 and V is TRBV2; TRBD1 aligns across 8 bases. The CDR3 has 15 amino acids. The germline gives CDR1 SNHLY, CDR2 FYNNEI. Trimming took 6 bases from V and 5 from J; bases not matched to a gene: 11. CDR3 residues: CASSGGRGLGTEAFF. The CDR3 DNA reads as TGTGCCAGCAGCGGGGGCAGGGGGCTGGGGACTGAAGCTTTCTTT.

This chain connects TRBV10-2 to TRBJ2-7, with a possible D match to TRBD1 (5 bases). Germline CDR1 WSHSY, CDR2 SAAADI. The length of the CDR3 is 12 residues. The V gene lost 5 bases and the J gene lost 5 bases, with 10 bases spanning the gap. CDR3 bases: TGCGCCAGCAGTATTACAGGAGACGAGCAGTACTTC. Its protein is CASSITGDEQYF.

The rearrangement links TRBV6-1 to TRBJ1-1; 8 bases fit TRBD1. The V gene's germline CDR1 is MNHNS and CDR2 SASEGT. The CDR3 runs to 15 residues. J was trimmed by 1 base and V by 5 bases; bases with no gene match: 6. The CDR3 region has the DNA TGTGCCAGCAGTCTTTCAGGGGGCCAGAACACTGAAGCTTTCTTT. This sequence encodes CASSLSGGQNTEAFF.